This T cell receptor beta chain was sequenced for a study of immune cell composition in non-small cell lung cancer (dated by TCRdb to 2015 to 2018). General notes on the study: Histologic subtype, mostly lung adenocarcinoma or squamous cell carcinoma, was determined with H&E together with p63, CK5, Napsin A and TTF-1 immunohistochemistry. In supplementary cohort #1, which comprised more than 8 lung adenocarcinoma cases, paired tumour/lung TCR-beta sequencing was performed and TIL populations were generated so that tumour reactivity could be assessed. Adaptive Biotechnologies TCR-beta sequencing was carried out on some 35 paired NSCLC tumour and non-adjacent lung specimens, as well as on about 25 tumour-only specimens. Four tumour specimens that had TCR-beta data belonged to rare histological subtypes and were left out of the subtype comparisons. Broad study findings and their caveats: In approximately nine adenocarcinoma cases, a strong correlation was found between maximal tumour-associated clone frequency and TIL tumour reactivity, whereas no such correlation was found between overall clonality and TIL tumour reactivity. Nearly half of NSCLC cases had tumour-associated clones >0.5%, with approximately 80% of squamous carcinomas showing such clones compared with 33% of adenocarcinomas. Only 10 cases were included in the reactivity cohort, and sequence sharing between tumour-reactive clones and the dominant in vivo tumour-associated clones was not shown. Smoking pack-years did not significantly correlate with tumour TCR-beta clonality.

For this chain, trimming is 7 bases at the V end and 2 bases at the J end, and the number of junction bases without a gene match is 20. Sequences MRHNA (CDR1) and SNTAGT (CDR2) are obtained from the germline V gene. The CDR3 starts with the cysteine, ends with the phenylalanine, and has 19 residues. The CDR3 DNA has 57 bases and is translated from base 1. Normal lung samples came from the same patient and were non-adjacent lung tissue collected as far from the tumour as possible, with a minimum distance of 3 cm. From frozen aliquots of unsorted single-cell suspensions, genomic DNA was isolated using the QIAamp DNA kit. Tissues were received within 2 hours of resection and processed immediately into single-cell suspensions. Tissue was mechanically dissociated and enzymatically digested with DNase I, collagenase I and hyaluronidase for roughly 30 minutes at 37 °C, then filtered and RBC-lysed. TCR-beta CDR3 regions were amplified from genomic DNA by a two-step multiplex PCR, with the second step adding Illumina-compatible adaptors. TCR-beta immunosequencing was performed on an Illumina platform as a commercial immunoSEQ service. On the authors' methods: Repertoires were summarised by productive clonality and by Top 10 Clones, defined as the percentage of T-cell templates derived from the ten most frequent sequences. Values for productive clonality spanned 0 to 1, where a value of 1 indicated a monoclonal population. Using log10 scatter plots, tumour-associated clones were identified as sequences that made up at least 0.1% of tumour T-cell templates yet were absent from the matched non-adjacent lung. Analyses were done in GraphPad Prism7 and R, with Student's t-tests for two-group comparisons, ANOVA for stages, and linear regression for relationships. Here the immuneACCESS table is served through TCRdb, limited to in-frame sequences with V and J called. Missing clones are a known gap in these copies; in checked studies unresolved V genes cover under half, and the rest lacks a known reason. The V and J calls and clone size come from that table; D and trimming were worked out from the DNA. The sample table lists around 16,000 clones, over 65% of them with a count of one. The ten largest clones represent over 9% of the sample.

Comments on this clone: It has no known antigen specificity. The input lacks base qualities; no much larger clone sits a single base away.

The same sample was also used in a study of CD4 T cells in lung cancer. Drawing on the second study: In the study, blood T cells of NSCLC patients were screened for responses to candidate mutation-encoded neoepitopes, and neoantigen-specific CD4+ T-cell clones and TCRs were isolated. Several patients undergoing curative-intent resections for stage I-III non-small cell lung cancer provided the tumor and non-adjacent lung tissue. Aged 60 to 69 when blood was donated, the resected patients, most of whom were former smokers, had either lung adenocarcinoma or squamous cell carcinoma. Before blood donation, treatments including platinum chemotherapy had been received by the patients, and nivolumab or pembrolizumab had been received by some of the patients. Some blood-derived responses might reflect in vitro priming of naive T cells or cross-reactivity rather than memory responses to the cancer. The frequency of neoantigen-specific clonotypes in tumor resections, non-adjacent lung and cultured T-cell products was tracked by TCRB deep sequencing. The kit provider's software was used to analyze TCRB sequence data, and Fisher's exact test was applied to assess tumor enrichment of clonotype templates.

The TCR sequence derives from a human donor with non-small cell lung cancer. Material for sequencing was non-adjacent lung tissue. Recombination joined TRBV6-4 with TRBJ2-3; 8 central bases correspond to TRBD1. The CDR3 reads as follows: CASTADRGCTPFNTDTQYF. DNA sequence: TGTGCCAGCACGGCTGACAGGGGATGTACGCCGTTTAACACAGATACGCAGTATTTT.